Following are 29 T cell receptor beta chains from one sample sequenced in a study of T cell repertoires in cytomegalovirus infection. From the reads, TCRdb called clonotypes with MiXCR, one entry per CDR3 protein. The profile shows more than 400,000 distinct CDR3 sequences, 26% of them singletons. Sequencing input: PBMCs. These receptors originate from a human donor in good health (CMV status not recorded). Some clones in this sample may be carry-over from other donors' samples.

This clonotype was seen a handful of times. V and J are TRBV6-6 and TRBJ1-5; TRBD1 matches 9 bases. The CDR3 contains 17 residues. V trimming: 4 bases; J trimming: 0 bases; junction bases outside the gene matches: 7. From germline, CDR1 is MNHNY and CDR2 SVGAGI (reference sequence). CDR3 amino acids: CASSSLQGADSNQPQHF. CDR3 nucleotide sequence: TGTGCCAGCAGTTCCTTACAGGGGGCGGATAGCAATCAGCCCCAGCATTTT.

The gene calls are TRBV14 and TRBJ1-1, with D possibly being TRBD1 (6 bases). The CDR3 has 15 residues. The V end lost 1 base, the J end lost 5 bases, and 14 bases lay between the germline ends. CDR1 is SGHDN, CDR2 FVKESK, per germline. CDR3 in amino acids: CASSQGGGARTEAFF. In nucleotides, the CDR3 is TGTGCCAGCAGCCAAGGAGGGGGGGCCCGGACTGAAGCTTTCTTT.

J is TRBJ2-7 and V is TRBV6-1; TRBD2 is a possible D gene (6 bases). This CDR3 comprises 14 residues. The V end was cut by 5 bases, the J end by 5 bases, with 16 bases between. Germline CDR1 reads MNHNS; CDR2 reads SASEGT. The CDR3 DNA reads TGTGCCAGCAGTTACACCTCCGGGAGAGACGAGCAGTACGTC. It codes for CASSYTSGRDEQYV.

This clonotype was detected ten times or more. This chain joins TRBV12-3 or TRBV12-4 and TRBJ1-2; TRBD1 matches 9 bases. V shed 7 bases, J shed 8 bases, and the junction held 8 bases outside the gene matches. This CDR3 spans 13 amino acids. This CDR3 is CASTLGQGSGYTF. CDR3 coding DNA: TGTGCCAGCACCCTGGGACAGGGCTCAGGCTACACCTTC.

This chain links TRBV12-3 or TRBV12-4 with TRBJ2-6; possible D gene TRBD1, 5 bases. This CDR3 contains 15 residues. Trimming removed 6 bases at V and 4 bases at J, with 13 bases between. The CDR3 here is CASRKTVSGANVLTF. The CDR3 DNA follows: TGTGCCAGCAGAAAGACAGTGTCGGGGGCCAACGTCCTGACTTTC.

This clonotype was observed at least ten times. The chain uses TRBV7-2 and TRBJ2-5; TRBD2 matches at 7 bases. The CDR3 loop spans 17 amino acids. From germline, CDR1 is SGHTA and CDR2 FQGNSA. J was trimmed by 1 base and V by 3 bases; bases with no gene match: 11. Written as DNA, the CDR3 is TGTGCCAGCAGCTTTAGGTTTGGCGGGAGTGGCCAAGAGACCCAGTACTTC. Protein sequence: CASSFRFGGSGQETQYF.

The chain combines TRBV27 with TRBJ2-1; maybe TRBD2 (6 bases). V lost 4 bases, J lost 2 bases, and 12 bases lay in between. The germline V gene has CDR1 MNHEY and CDR2 SMNVEV (reference sequence). This CDR3 has 15 residues. CDR3 DNA sequence: TGTGCCAGCAGTTGGAATAGCGGAACCTACAATGAGCAGTTCTTC. Translation: CASSWNSGTYNEQFF.

Only a few counts were recorded for this clonotype. This chain uses TRBV11-2 with TRBJ1-2; D is unclear. Germline V gene data show CDR1 as SGHAT and CDR2 as FQNNGV. The CDR3 consists of 13 residues. The V end lost 1 base, the J end lost 7 bases, and 10 bases lay between the germline ends. The chain's CDR3 is CASSLVGGRGYTF. As DNA, the CDR3 is TGTGCCAGCAGCTTAGTCGGAGGACGTGGCTACACCTTC.

V and J are TRBV7-9 and TRBJ2-7, with TRBD1 as a possible D gene (6 bases). The germline gives CDR1 SEHNR, CDR2 FQNEAQ (reference sequence). Trimming took off 2 bases at V and 12 bases at J, with 20 bases between the two ends. This CDR3 comprises 14 residues. Here the CDR3 DNA reads TGTGCCAGCAGCTTAACGGGCTCCCGGGGACACACGTACTTC. Its protein product is CASSLTGSRGHTYF.

V and J are TRBV7-3 and TRBJ2-7; 11 bases fit TRBD2. Germline assignment: CDR1 SGHTA and CDR2 FQGTGA. The CDR3 spans 15 residues. The V segment lost 5 bases and the J segment 2 bases; nucleotides outside the gene matches: 5. The CDR3 nucleotides are TGTGCCAGCAGCCCGTATAGCGGGAGGGCCTACGAGCAGTACTTC. The encoded protein is CASSPYSGRAYEQYF.

The chain has TRBV7-9 and TRBJ2-1; no firm D call. The CDR3 runs to 16 residues. The germline V gene encodes CDR1 SEHNR and CDR2 FQNEAQ (reference sequence). The V and J ends lost 5 bases and 0 bases respectively, with 14 bases between them. The CDR3 here is CASSPRRSSSYNEQFF. The CDR3 coding sequence is TGTGCCAGCAGCCCGCGTAGGTCGAGCTCCTACAATGAGCAGTTCTTC. Drawing the rest from reference TRBV7-9 and TRBJ2-1, the complete variable domain is DTGVSQNPRHKITKRGQNVTFRCDPISEHNRLYWYRQTLGQGPEFLTYFQNEAQLEKSRLLSDRFSAERPKGSFSTLEIQRTEQGDSAMYLCASSPRRSSSYNEQFFGPGTRLTVL.

This clonotype was picked up many times. V and J are TRBV7-2 and TRBJ1-4; D not certain. Trimming removed 5 bases at V and 1 base at J, with 8 bases between. The germline V gene has CDR1 SGHTA and CDR2 FQGNSA. There are 14 residues in the CDR3. As DNA, the CDR3 is TGTGCCAGCAGCCGGACCCAAACTAATGAAAAACTGTTTTTT. Protein product: CASSRTQTNEKLFF.

The gene calls are TRBV2 and TRBJ1-1, with D perhaps matching TRBD1 (6 bases). This CDR3 spans 14 amino acids. Germline V gives CDR1 SNHLY, CDR2 FYNNEI. V lost 7 bases and J lost 0, with 12 bases in between. The CDR3 here is CASIPRTVNTEAFF. In DNA form, the CDR3 reads TGTGCCAGCATCCCCCGGACAGTGAACACTGAAGCTTTCTTT.

The chain carries TRBV6-6 and TRBJ1-6; no clear D. Germline-derived CDR1 and CDR2 are MNHNY and SVGAGI (reference sequence). This CDR3 region has 15 residues. The V gene lost 6 bases and the J gene lost 14 bases, with 23 bases spanning the gap. CDR3 DNA: TGTGCCAGCAGGGTCCTGGACCGGTCTAGGGAGGCCCTCCACTTT. Encoded protein: CASRVLDRSREALHF.

The table lists this clonotype with many counts. The genes are TRBV7-2 and TRBJ1-5; perhaps TRBD1 as D (6 bases). Trimming pared 5 bases from V and 2 bases from J, leaving 19 bases between. CDR1 and CDR2 (germline): SGHTA, FQGNSA. The CDR3 totals 17 residues. CDR3 sequence (DNA): TGTGCCAGCAGCCCCGGGTGGGCTTGGACAGGCAATCAGCCCCAGCATTTT. Translating gives CASSPGWAWTGNQPQHF.

In this sample, this clonotype turned up many times. The rearrangement uses TRBV7-8 and TRBJ2-1, with D perhaps matching TRBD2 (5 bases). The V gene lost 5 bases and the J gene lost 9 bases, with 14 bases spanning the gap. This CDR3 is 13 amino acids long. Per germline, CDR1 SGHVS and CDR2 FQNEAQ. The CDR3 spells CASSPRFAGEQFF. CDR3 sequence (DNA): TGTGCCAGCAGCCCCCGGTTCGCGGGTGAGCAGTTCTTC.

The rearrangement links TRBV7-4 to TRBJ2-3; TRBD2 agrees at 9 bases. Trimming took 3 bases from V and 11 from J; bases not matched to a gene: 21. CDR1 is SGHVT, CDR2 SQSDAQ, per germline. The CDR3 length is 18 residues. CDR3 residues: CASSLDPALAGLPDRQYF. DNA of the CDR3: TGTGCCAGCAGCTTGGACCCGGCGCTAGCGGGATTACCAGATCGGCAGTATTTT. The full variable domain, completed using reference TRBV7-4 and TRBJ2-3, is GAGVSQSPRYKVAKRGRDVALRCDSISGHVTLYWYRQTLGQGSEVLTYSQSDAQRDKSGRPSGRFSAERPERSVSTLKIQRTEQGDSAVYLCASSLDPALAGLPDRQYFGPGTRLTVL.

The chain couples TRBV5-1 to TRBJ2-5; TRBD1 agrees at 10 bases. Germline V gene sequence: CDR1 SGHRS, CDR2 YFSETQ. CDR3 length: 15 residues. V was clipped by 4 bases and J by 5 bases; unmatched bases: 8. CDR3 coding DNA: TGCGCCAGCAGCACCGGGACAGGGGAATTGGAGACCCAGTACTTC. It translates to CASSTGTGELETQYF.

The V and J genes are TRBV7-2 and TRBJ2-5, with a weak D call TRBD1 (5 bases). The V end lost 5 bases, the J end lost 7 bases, and 14 bases lay between the germline ends. Germline CDR1 reads SGHTA; CDR2 reads FQGNSA. The CDR3 sequence is 13 residues long. CDR3 protein: CASSPGPPWTQYF. The DNA of the CDR3 is TGTGCCAGCAGCCCAGGGCCCCCGTGGACCCAGTACTTC.

DNA of the CDR3: TGCGCCAGCAGCCATGATGACAGGGTGCCACTTGGCTATGGCTACACCTTC. It encodes CASSHDDRVPLGYGYTF. The rearrangement joins TRBV4-3 to TRBJ1-2, with 7 bases matching TRBD1. V was clipped by 3 bases and J by 4 bases; unmatched bases: 14. Germline V lookup: CDR1 LGHNA, CDR2 YSLEER. This CDR3 contains 17 residues.

This chain links TRBV7-9 with TRBJ2-1; TRBD1 agrees at 7 bases. The junction had 5 bases not matched to a gene; V was cut back by 5 bases and J by 1 base. The CDR3 runs 15 residues. Germline assignment: CDR1 SEHNR and CDR2 FQNEAQ (reference sequence). In nucleotides, the CDR3 is TGTGCCAGCAGCCCGCCGGGACAGTCCTACAATGAGCAGTTCTTC. This codes for CASSPPGQSYNEQFF.

This clonotype was counted ten times or more. The V and J genes are TRBV7-2 and TRBJ1-5, with TRBD1 matching 7 bases. Trimming at V came to 1 base and at J to 4 bases, leaving 4 bases not matched to a gene. Germline assignment: CDR1 SGHTA and CDR2 FQGNSA. This CDR3 is built from 15 residues. CDR3 DNA sequence: TGTGCCAGCAGCTTAGGCAGGGGGGGAAATCAGCCCCAGCATTTT. Its protein is CASSLGRGGNQPQHF.

The chain recombines TRBV18 with TRBJ1-1, with unresolved D. V was shortened by 3 bases and J by 1 base, with 9 bases between the two germline ends. CDR3 length: 14 amino acids. Germline CDR1 KGHSH, CDR2 LQKENI. DNA for the CDR3: TGTGCCAGCTCACCTGGATCCAGGAACACTGAAGCTTTCTTT. Translated, it gives CASSPGSRNTEAFF.

This chain uses TRBV4-1 with TRBJ2-4, with D possibly matching TRBD1 (6 bases). V lost 4 bases to trimming and J lost 0 bases, with 7 bases between them. There are 14 residues in the CDR3. Germline values: CDR1 MGHRA, CDR2 YSYEKL. CDR3 sequence (DNA): TGCGCCAGCAGCCCAGGGGCAGCCAAAAACATTCAGTACTTC. Translating it yields CASSPGAAKNIQYF.

This chain uses TRBV7-2 with TRBJ1-6, with unresolved D. Germline V gene sequence: CDR1 SGHTA, CDR2 FQGNSA. The V and J ends lost 5 bases and 10 bases respectively, with 9 bases between them. This CDR3 comprises 12 residues. CDR3 DNA sequence: TGTGCCAGCAGCGTCAACCAATCACCCCTCCACTTT. It is translated as CASSVNQSPLHF.

This clonotype has more than one count but fewer than ten. The J gene is TRBJ1-2, the V gene TRBV7-9; 7 bases fit TRBD1. J lost 7 bases, V lost 4 bases, and 9 bases had no gene match. Germline CDR1 is SEHNR and CDR2 is FQNEAQ (reference sequence). This CDR3 is 14 amino acids long. CDR3 region: CASSSGTAQTGYTF. CDR3 bases: TGTGCCAGCAGCTCTGGGACAGCCCAGACTGGCTACACCTTC.

This clonotype showed up just a few times. The chain is built from TRBV18 and TRBJ2-3, with D maybe TRBD2 (6 bases). With 3 bases removed from V and 1 base from J, the gap between germline ends came to 11 bases. This CDR3 has 15 amino acids. Germline V gives CDR1 KGHSH, CDR2 LQKENI. For the CDR3, the DNA is TGTGCCAGCTCACCCCCGACGGGAGGCACAGATACGCAGTATTTT. It codes for CASSPPTGGTDTQYF.

This clonotype showed up just a few times. The chain is built from TRBV7-2 and TRBJ1-2; TRBD1 might be the D (5 bases). Germline loops: CDR1 SGHTA, CDR2 FQGNSA. CDR3 length equals 16 residues. The V end was cut by 1 base, the J end by 0 bases, with 12 bases between. The chain's CDR3 is CASSLERGRSNYGYTF. The CDR3 DNA reads as TGTGCCAGCAGCTTAGAGAGGGGCCGCTCTAACTATGGCTACACCTTC.

This clonotype appeared many times. The chain is built from TRBV7-8 and TRBJ2-1, with 9 bases fitting TRBD2. In germline, CDR1 is SGHVS, CDR2 FQNEAQ. CDR3 length equals 15 residues. V lost 4 bases and J lost 1; bases outside the gene matches: 2. CDR3 bases: TGTGCCAGCAGCTACCTAGCGGGATCCTACAATGAGCAGTTCTTC. Protein: CASSYLAGSYNEQFF.